These T cell receptor beta chains were read from a single sample in a study of cytomegalovirus exposure and HLA in healthy donors. TCRdb keeps only in-frame clones here, not all; method: immunoSEQ multiplex PCR. The sample includes over 100,000 clones, roughly three fifths of them seen just once. Sequencing was done on a sample of PBMCs. The receptors originated from a woman in her thirties or forties in good health and CMV-seropositive. Both conserved end residues are part of each CDR3. D genes are given only for firm matches. The listing skips clone size in some rows; elsewhere it reads once, few, many or a size class.

length	D	size	V	J	CDR3	DNA
15	TRBD2	few	TRBV9	TRBJ2-1	CASSDSGRAGDEQFF	TGTGCCAGCAGCGATAGCGGGAGGGCAGGGGATGAGCAGTTCTTC
16	TRBD1	NA	TRBV6-1	TRBJ2-1	CASSDTGTGGAYEQFF	TGTGCCAGCAGTGACACCGGGACAGGGGGGGCCTATGAGCAGTTCTTC
17	NA	NA	TRBV15	TRBJ1-2	CATSRESGGAGAYGYTF	TGTGCCACCAGCAGAGAATCCGGCGGAGCAGGGGCGTATGGCTACACCTTC
13	TRBD1	NA	TRBV10-3	TRBJ1-1	CAIGRGGDAEAFF	TGTGCCATCGGGAGAGGGGGCGATGCTGAAGCTTTCTTT
14	TRBD1	NA	TRBV6-5	TRBJ2-3	CASFGTGGTDTQYF	TGTGCCAGCTTTGGGACAGGGGGAACAGATACGCAGTATTTT
13	NA	few	TRBV5-1	TRBJ1-2	CASSLDMGGGYTF	TGCGCCAGCAGCTTGGACATGGGAGGGGGCTACACCTTC
15	TRBD1	NA	TRBV6-4	TRBJ1-4	CASSPGGTGQEKLFF	TGTGCCAGCAGCCCCGGGGGGACAGGGCAAGAAAAACTGTTTTTT
15	TRBD1	NA	TRBV19	TRBJ1-1	CASRGGDSLNTEAFF	TGTGCCAGTAGAGGAGGGGACAGCCTGAACACTGAAGCTTTCTTT
15	TRBD2	NA	TRBV10-3	TRBJ2-7	CAISGTSGGVYEQYF	TGTGCCATCAGTGGGACTAGCGGGGGGGTCTACGAGCAGTACTTC
12	NA	NA	TRBV6-5	TRBJ2-7	CASRPVQGEQYF	TGTGCCAGCAGACCTGTGCAGGGGGAGCAGTACTTC
12	TRBD1	NA	TRBV29-1	TRBJ2-7	CSVVTGTYEQYF	TGCAGCGTTGTGACAGGGACCTACGAGCAGTACTTC
15	NA	NA	TRBV6-1	TRBJ1-2	CASSVRDGEVYGYTF	TGTGCCAGCAGTGTCCGGGACGGGGAGGTCTATGGCTACACCTTC
12	NA	NA	TRBV9	TRBJ2-3	CASSVQGNTQYF	TGTGCCAGCAGCGTACAGGGGAATACGCAGTATTTT
16	TRBD1	NA	TRBV6-1	TRBJ2-7	CASSGLRTGISYEQYF	TGTGCCAGCAGTGGATTGCGGACAGGGATAAGCTACGAGCAGTACTTC
16	NA	few	TRBV18	TRBJ1-2	CASSPPAGGVSYGYTF	TGTGCCAGCTCACCACCGGCCGGGGGGGTATCCTATGGCTACACCTTC
16	NA	NA	TRBV2	TRBJ2-5	CASSEELSGRQETQYF	TGTGCCAGCAGTGAAGAACTGTCAGGGCGGCAAGAGACCCAGTACTTC
16	TRBD2	NA	TRBV5-1	TRBJ2-1	CASSLGPGLAHPEQFF	TGCGCCAGCAGCTTGGGCCCGGGACTAGCTCATCCCGAGCAGTTCTTC
14	NA	NA	TRBV10-1	TRBJ2-3	CASSARGSTDTQYF	TGCGCCAGCAGTGCTAGGGGTAGCACAGATACGCAGTATTTT
14	TRBD2	NA	TRBV7-2	TRBJ2-3	CASLLAAGADTQYF	TGTGCCAGCCTACTAGCGGCCGGCGCAGATACGCAGTATTTT
19	TRBD2	NA	TRBV4-2	TRBJ2-2	CASSQDPTLGGGSTGELFF	TGTGCCAGCAGCCAAGATCCCACCTTAGGCGGGGGAAGCACCGGGGAGCTGTTTTTT
14	TRBD1	once	TRBV7-2	TRBJ1-1	CASSLAQGASEAFF	TGTGCCAGCAGCTTAGCACAGGGGGCAAGTGAAGCTTTCTTT
15	TRBD2	NA	TRBV30	TRBJ2-3	CAWNEAGRGTDTQYF	TGTGCCTGGAATGAGGCGGGGAGGGGAACAGATACGCAGTATTTT
14	TRBD2	NA	TRBV6-5	TRBJ2-3	CASSGGDYPDTQYF	TGTGCCAGCAGTGGAGGGGACTACCCCGATACGCAGTATTTT
14	TRBD1	NA	TRBV5-1	TRBJ2-3	CASTSGQITDTQYF	TGCGCCAGCACATCGGGACAGATCACAGATACGCAGTATTTT
16	TRBD2	NA	TRBV5-1	TRBJ2-3	CASSLVLAGVTDTQYF	TGCGCCAGCAGCTTGGTACTAGCGGGGGTCACAGATACGCAGTATTTT
16	NA	few	TRBV5-1	TRBJ1-4	CASSLGAGATNEKLFF	TGCGCCAGCAGCTTGGGGGCAGGTGCAACTAATGAAAAACTGTTTTTT
15	NA	NA	TRBV10-3	TRBJ2-6	CAISEGATGANVLTF	TGTGCCATCAGTGAAGGGGCGACTGGGGCCAACGTCCTGACTTTC
13	NA	few	TRBV7-2	TRBJ1-1	CASSLLEAGEAFF	TGTGCCAGCAGCTTATTAGAAGCGGGTGAAGCTTTCTTT
18	NA	NA	TRBV30	TRBJ1-5	CAWSSLQSQGDSNQPQHF	TGTGCCTGGAGTTCCCTCCAATCACAGGGAGATAGCAATCAGCCCCAGCATTTT
14	TRBD1	NA	TRBV7-8	TRBJ2-7	CASSHDRGAGEQYF	TGTGCCAGCAGCCACGACAGGGGCGCGGGGGAGCAGTACTTC
11	NA	NA	TRBV19	TRBJ2-1	CASSIGQQEFF	TGTGCCAGTAGTATCGGACAGCAGGAGTTCTTC
15	NA	NA	TRBV5-1	TRBJ2-5	CASTPRGLDQETQYF	TGCGCCAGCACCCCACGGGGGTTGGACCAAGAGACCCAGTACTTC